Listed below are T cell receptor beta chains from one sample, sequenced in a study of response to subunit inactivated influenza vaccine. TCRdb reprocessed the RT-PCR reads via MiXCR and lists one record per CDR3 protein. Found here are roughly 760,000 distinct CDR3 sequences, 21% of them singletons; the top ten hold roughly 10%. This specimen consisted of PBMCs from blood, obtained around 5 days after vaccination. The receptors come from a man aged 50 to 59 who received an inactivated influenza vaccine. Both conserved end residues are trimmed from each CDR3. The order of the fields is D gene, V gene, J gene, CDR3 protein. The D gene is left open where the match is weak.

NA,TRBV20-1,TRBJ2-7,SASPLRDKTYEQY
TRBD2,TRBV27,TRBJ2-5,ASSSQRGQTQY
NA,TRBV20-1,TRBJ2-1,SARWGSGEQF
TRBD1,TRBV18,TRBJ2-7,ASSPISSGGTGEQY
TRBD2,TRBV7-8,TRBJ2-5,ASSSPSTSRF
NA,TRBV6-2/TRBV6-3,TRBJ2-7,ASSYRQDVSYEQY
TRBD1,TRBV7-7,TRBJ2-3,ASSSGQSSTDTQY
TRBD2,TRBV10-2,TRBJ2-1,ASNRLAGDYNEQF
NA,TRBV28,TRBJ2-5,ASQDPSGRNYQETQY
TRBD1,TRBV4-2,TRBJ2-7,ASSQTPGQGQY
NA,TRBV3-1,TRBJ1-2,ASSQDQVVANYGYT
NA,TRBV5-5,TRBJ2-2,ASSFLRDYTGELF
TRBD1,TRBV6-2/TRBV6-3,TRBJ2-3,ASSDSPGQWPDTQY
NA,TRBV2,TRBJ2-2,ASSAPPGLSHTGELF
TRBD1,TRBV7-2,TRBJ2-5,ASSLGQGARIQETQY
TRBD2,TRBV11-1,TRBJ2-7,ASSPAGGAGGLSEQY
NA,TRBV5-5,TRBJ2-3,ASSLLTGISTDTQY
NA,TRBV11-2,TRBJ1-2,ASSLGRVANYGYT
NA,TRBV3-1,TRBJ2-1,ASSHVVRSGDNEQF
NA,TRBV10-1,TRBJ2-5,ASGTSKETQY
NA,TRBV5-1,TRBJ2-3,ASSSAPPGGGGGDTQY
NA,TRBV20-1,TRBJ1-5,SAGVGGGNQPQH
NA,TRBV7-8,TRBJ2-1,ASSKRGEQF
NA,TRBV5-1,TRBJ2-3,ASSLRGASTDTQY
NA,TRBV4-3,TRBJ2-5,ASSSTANGQETQY
NA,TRBV12-3/TRBV12-4,TRBJ1-1,ASSLGGGGTEAF
TRBD2,TRBV20-1,TRBJ2-1,SASMTSGRYNEQF
NA,TRBV7-9,TRBJ2-3,ASSGRYYTDTQY
NA,TRBV5-1,TRBJ2-2,ASSLAGEDTGELF
TRBD2,TRBV29-1,TRBJ2-3,SVEGSGSRTDTQY
TRBD1,TRBV27,TRBJ1-2,ASSQNRGSGYT
TRBD1,TRBV27,TRBJ2-2,ASSQTGLGTGELF
NA,TRBV12-3/TRBV12-4,TRBJ2-2,ASSISPTGELF
NA,TRBV4-3,TRBJ1-2,ASSQDWNLGSYGYT
NA,TRBV20-1,TRBJ2-7,SGSTAVSYEQY
TRBD2,TRBV3-1,TRBJ2-7,ASRLQLAGGPYEQY
TRBD1,TRBV6-2/TRBV6-3,TRBJ2-1,ASSYPDRGGEQF
TRBD1,TRBV5-1,TRBJ1-2,ASSPREGAYGYT
TRBD2,TRBV7-2,TRBJ2-7,ASSVGLAAYEQY
NA,TRBV6-5,TRBJ2-2,ASSYNVGTGELF
TRBD2,TRBV7-2,TRBJ2-3,ASSFIGTSGSTDTQY
NA,TRBV29-1,TRBJ2-7,SAQDRSPGEQY
NA,TRBV7-2,TRBJ2-1,ASSTPGGHYNEQF
TRBD2,TRBV20-1,TRBJ2-2,SASGTSGMNTGELF
TRBD2,TRBV25-1,TRBJ2-6,ASSASGAGANVLT
NA,TRBV6-2/TRBV6-3,TRBJ2-3,ASSYSTRSGPDTQY
NA,TRBV9,TRBJ2-2,ASSVLLVGELF
TRBD1,TRBV2,TRBJ2-7,ASTPTGVEQY
NA,TRBV7-2,TRBJ2-1,ASSLGSRANEQF